Presented here are 19 T cell receptor beta chains from one specimen sequenced in a study of blood T cell repertoires in COVID-19. Sequencing used immunoSEQ multiplex PCR; TCRdb keeps in-frame clones, though not all of them. This table has around 300,000 clones, about nine tenths appearing once. The sequenced sample was peripheral blood. The receptors come from a man between 18 and 29 years old with active or convalescent COVID-19.

The chain is built from TRBV9 and TRBJ1-1, with 8 bases identical to TRBD1. This CDR3 has 14 residues. Trimming cost V 2 bases and J 3 bases; bases outside gene matches: 3. Germline assignment: CDR1 SGDLS and CDR2 YYNGEE. In DNA, the CDR3 is TGTGCCAGCAGCGTGGGGACAGGATACACTGAAGCTTTCTTT. Its protein product is CASSVGTGYTEAFF.

The J gene is TRBJ2-7, the V gene TRBV5-8, with D uncertain. The CDR3 totals 16 residues. V was clipped by 4 bases and J by 3 bases, with 20 bases between them. Germline loops: CDR1 SGHTS, CDR2 YDEGEE. The CDR3 sequence is CASSPLQSLVHYEQYF. The CDR3 bases are TGTGCCAGCAGCCCCTTACAATCTCTAGTCCACTACGAGCAGTACTTC.

The chain is built from TRBV19 and TRBJ1-1; 10 bases line up with TRBD1. Germline V lookup: CDR1 LNHDA, CDR2 SQIVND (reference sequence). The V segment lost 3 bases and the J segment 4 bases; nucleotides outside the gene matches: 5. This CDR3 is 15 amino acids long. CDR3 protein: CASSIFGQGGTEAFF. The CDR3, as DNA: TGTGCCAGTAGTATTTTTGGACAGGGGGGCACTGAAGCTTTCTTT.

The chain has TRBV12-3 or TRBV12-4 and TRBJ1-3; the D is unclear. This CDR3 is 13 amino acids long. V was trimmed by 6 bases and J by 4 bases, leaving 10 bases between them. CDR3 protein: CASRTERGNTIYF. CDR3 in DNA: TGTGCCAGCAGAACGGAGAGAGGAAACACCATATATTTT.

The gene calls are TRBV7-8 and TRBJ1-4; no firm D call. Germline values: CDR1 SGHVS, CDR2 FQNEAQ. CDR3 length: 15 residues. V dropped 5 bases and J dropped 8 bases, with 18 bases sitting between them. The CDR3 reads CASSGPRTRGEKLFF. CDR3 in DNA: TGTGCCAGCAGCGGCCCGAGGACCCGGGGAGAAAAACTGTTTTTT.

The V call is TRBV9, the J call TRBJ2-7; 9 bases fit TRBD2. Germline V CDR1 and CDR2: SGDLS, YYNGEE. This CDR3 comprises 17 residues. The junction had 8 bases not matched to a gene; V was cut back by 0 bases and J by 1 base. The CDR3 region has the DNA TGTGCCAGCAGCGTAGGGACTAGCGTTCGGGGGTCCTACGAGCAGTACTTC. This codes for CASSVGTSVRGSYEQYF.

The chain has TRBV5-8 and TRBJ1-5, with TRBD1 as a possible D gene (6 bases). CDR3 length: 15 amino acids. Germline V gives CDR1 SGHTS, CDR2 YDEGEE. V lost 3 bases and J 0 bases, leaving 10 bases between the germline ends. CDR3 nucleotides: TGTGCCAGCAGCTGGGGGCGTGGTAGCAATCAGCCCCAGCATTTT. The encoded protein is CASSWGRGSNQPQHF.

The chain uses TRBV6-5 and TRBJ2-7; D unclear. Looked up from germline, CDR1 is MNHEY and CDR2 is SVGAGI. The CDR3 covers 11 residues. Trimming took off 7 bases at V and 3 bases at J, with 7 bases between the two ends. CDR3 sequence: CASTAGYEQYF. Written as DNA, the CDR3 is TGTGCCAGCACCGCAGGCTACGAGCAGTACTTC.

This sequence joins TRBV13 and TRBJ1-1, with TRBD1 as a possible D gene (5 bases). The V end lost 7 bases, the J end lost 0 bases, and 15 bases lay between the germline ends. CDR1 is PRHDT and CDR2 is FYEKMQ in the germline V gene (reference sequence). The CDR3 length is 15 residues. The CDR3 DNA sequence: TGTGCCAGCACTGCCGGGCCAGGGTTGAACACTGAAGCTTTCTTT. Translating gives CASTAGPGLNTEAFF.

The chain is built from TRBV9 and TRBJ2-3; tentative D call: TRBD2 (5 bases). The germline V gene has CDR1 SGDLS and CDR2 YYNGEE. CDR3 length equals 16 residues. Between the trimmed V and J ends, which lost 0 bases and 3 bases, there was a span of 14 bases. The CDR3: CASSVGTPKPTDTQYF. The CDR3 nucleotides are TGTGCCAGCAGCGTAGGGACTCCCAAACCTACAGATACGCAGTATTTT.

The chain links TRBV4-3 to TRBJ2-3, with a tentative D call TRBD2 (6 bases). CDR1 and CDR2 (germline): LGHNA, YSLEER. Trimming removed 5 bases from V and 4 bases from J, with 13 bases in between. This CDR3 contains 14 residues. The CDR3 nucleotides are TGCGCCAGCAGCGCAGCGAGCGGGCCAGATACGCAGTATTTT. Residues: CASSAASGPDTQYF.

This clone was seen only once. V gene TRBV28 combines with J gene TRBJ2-1; D is perhaps TRBD1 (6 bases). CDR1 is MDHEN, CDR2 SYDVKM, per germline. The CDR3 loop spans 13 amino acids. Trimming took off 7 bases at V and 4 bases at J, with 11 bases between the two ends. CDR3 region: CASNEDSYNEQFF. For the CDR3, the DNA is TGTGCCAGCAACGAGGACAGTTACAATGAGCAGTTCTTC.

The chain couples TRBV7-8 to TRBJ2-1; TRBD2 agrees at 9 bases. The CDR3 loop spans 17 amino acids. Germline values: CDR1 SGHVS, CDR2 FQNEAQ. V lost 3 bases and J lost 4; bases outside the gene matches: 10. CDR3 DNA: TGTGCCAGCAGCTTCGGCAGGACTAGCGTGATATACAATGAGCAGTTCTTC. Its protein product is CASSFGRTSVIYNEQFF.

The rearrangement joins TRBV2 to TRBJ1-5; 7 bases are a match to TRBD1. Germline V gene data show CDR1 as SNHLY and CDR2 as FYNNEI. The CDR3 runs 13 residues. Losses at the gene ends were 3 bases for V and 6 bases for J; bases not matched to a gene: 2. Here the CDR3 reads CASSDTGVQPQHF. CDR3 sequence (DNA): TGTGCCAGCAGTGATACAGGGGTTCAGCCCCAGCATTTT.

The chain combines TRBV4-1 with TRBJ2-7, with D perhaps TRBD1 (6 bases). V lost 1 base and J 2 bases, leaving 12 bases between the germline ends. The CDR3 covers 15 residues. The germline CDR1 and CDR2 sequences are MGHRA and YSYEKL. The CDR3 is CASSQVPDSAYEQYF. The CDR3 DNA is TGCGCCAGCAGCCAAGTCCCGGACAGCGCCTACGAGCAGTACTTC.

This chain uses TRBV27 with TRBJ2-7; tentatively, D is TRBD2 (7 bases). Per the germline V gene, CDR1 is MNHEY and CDR2 is SMNVEV (reference sequence). The length of the CDR3 is 11 residues. V lost 7 bases and J lost 6, with 10 bases in between. CDR3 coding DNA: TGTGCCAGCAAAAGGGGGGGCGAGCAGTACTTC. As protein: CASKRGGEQYF.

The rearrangement uses TRBV4-1 and TRBJ1-1, with 7 bases aligning to TRBD1. V was clipped by 1 base and J by 1 base; unmatched bases: 3. Germline-derived CDR1 and CDR2 are MGHRA and YSYEKL. The CDR3 extends over 15 amino acids. DNA of the CDR3: TGCGCCAGCAGCCAAGGACAGGGAACGAACACTGAAGCTTTCTTT. It yields the protein CASSQGQGTNTEAFF.

This chain joins TRBV5-5 and TRBJ2-3; 7 bases agree with TRBD2. This CDR3 has 15 amino acids. V lost 4 bases, J lost 0 bases, and 5 bases stayed unmatched. The V gene's germline CDR1 is SGHKS and CDR2 YYEKEE (reference sequence). This CDR3 is CASSLHSGSTDTQYF. The CDR3 nucleotides are TGTGCCAGCAGCCTCCATAGCGGGAGCACAGATACGCAGTATTTT.

The V call is TRBV5-5, the J call TRBJ1-1; 11 bases are a match to TRBD1. Looked up from germline, CDR1 is SGHKS and CDR2 is YYEKEE (reference sequence). CDR3 length: 17 residues. With V trimmed by 3 bases and J by 3 bases, 10 bases remained unmatched. Here the CDR3 DNA reads TGTGCCAGCAGCTCCCCGGGACAGGGGGGTCGATACACTGAAGCTTTCTTT. This encodes CASSSPGQGGRYTEAFF.